A few counts support the clone carrying this TCR beta chain. Its antigen is as yet unknown. TCRdb reprocessed the reads with MiXCR, giving one entry per CDR3 protein. This repertoire shows some 150,000 distinct CDR3 sequences, about a quarter found once; its top ten account for about 10%. This record belongs to a study of T cell repertoires in cytomegalovirus infection. Study background: Public TCR beta signatures were indicative of both CMV infection and a matching HLA type. Study-wide findings and caveats: Using cumulative public TCR beta family frequency, the authors identified those who carried CMV together with the relevant HLA. The ex vivo response showed dominance by HLA-C-restricted CMV-specific TCR beta clonotypes.

This CDR3 spans 14 amino acids. After removal of 3 bases from V and 3 bases from J, the junction contained 2 bases not matched to a gene. Looked up from germline, CDR1 is DFQATT and CDR2 is SNEGSKA (reference sequence). The sequenced material came from PBMCs. This receptor was identified in a human donor in good health (CMV status not recorded). Some clones in this sample may be carry-over from other donors' samples. The rearrangement links TRBV20-1 to TRBJ1-5, with 10 positions matching TRBD1. CDR3 sequence reads: CSASGTGANQPQHF. The CDR3 DNA is TGCAGTGCTAGTGGGACAGGGGCCAATCAGCCCCAGCATTTT.